The 5 T cell receptor beta chains presented below share a single source sample, sequenced in a study of blood T cell repertoires in COVID-19. Produced via immunoSEQ multiplex PCR; TCRdb's table is partial and in-frame only. This sample has more than 300,000 clones, with about 89% found just once. Sequences were obtained from PBMCs or T cells enriched from blood (not recorded which). The receptors originated from a woman in her thirties or forties who had been exposed to COVID-19.

At least ten counts were recorded for this clone. The V and J genes are TRBV25-1 and TRBJ1-1; TRBD1 is a possible D gene (6 bases). V was shortened by 6 bases and J by 3 bases, with 14 bases between the two germline ends. The CDR3 totals 14 residues. Germline V gene lookup returns CDR1 MGHDK and CDR2 SYGVNS. CDR3 residues: CASRGTPRDTEAFF. The DNA for the CDR3 is TGTGCCAGCAGAGGGACACCCCGGGACACTGAAGCTTTCTTT.

The genes are TRBV1 and TRBJ2-3; TRBD2, the table's D call, was not compared with the DNA. TRBV1 is a documented pseudogene. CDR3 length equals 17 residues. CDR3 region: CTSSPPARGAPPDTQYF. The CDR3 nucleotides are TGCACCAGCAGCCCACCCGCGCGGGGGGCCCCGCCAGATACGCAGTATTTT.

The rearrangement joins TRBV11-3 to TRBJ2-1; 8 bases fit TRBD2. V was clipped by 3 bases and J by 0 bases; unmatched bases: 4. This CDR3 is 16 amino acids long. In germline, CDR1 is SGHNT, CDR2 YENEEA. In DNA form, the CDR3 reads TGTGCCAGCAGCTTCAGTCGGGGGGGCTCCTACAATGAGCAGTTCTTC. Protein sequence: CASSFSRGGSYNEQFF.

The chain uses TRBV3-1 (or the pseudogene TRBV3-2) and TRBJ1-2; no definite D call. Germline lookup yields CDR1 LGHDT and CDR2 YNNKEL (reference sequence). The CDR3 has 15 residues. V gave up 3 bases and J gave up 5 bases, with 16 bases separating them. CDR3 residues: CASSQLGSTSYGYTF. CDR3 nucleotide sequence: TGTGCCAGCAGCCAGTTAGGTTCGACATCTTATGGCTACACCTTC.

The V gene is TRBV18, the J gene TRBJ1-1; 8 bases are a match to TRBD1. Germline V gives CDR1 KGHSH, CDR2 LQKENI. J lost 8 bases, V lost 5 bases, and 13 bases had no gene match. CDR3 length: 15 amino acids. The CDR3 DNA follows: TGTGCCAGCTCAGAGAACTCAGGGGGCGCGGGCGAAGCTTTCTTT. As protein: CASSENSGGAGEAFF.